This is a list of T cell receptor beta chains from one sample in a study of blood T cell repertoires in COVID-19. The data were produced by immunoSEQ multiplex PCR, yet TCRdb's version contains in-frame clones alone and is incomplete. The table has fewer than 120,000 clones, 85% to 90% seen once. Sequencing was carried out using peripheral blood. Source of these receptors: a woman in her fifties or sixties with acute or convalescent COVID-19. Both conserved end residues are part of each CDR3. Fields, in order: CDR3 DNA, CDR3 protein, V gene, clone size, D gene, J gene. The D gene is left open where the match is weak. Size is stated for part of the rows, as once, few or many counts, or as a class when the clone is expanded.

CDR3nt: TGTGCCAGCAGGCCGGGACTAGCCACCTACGAGCAGTACTTC; CDR3aa: CASRPGLATYEQYF; v_gene: TRBV27; abundance: .; d_gene: TRBD2; j_gene: TRBJ2-7
CDR3nt: TGCGCCAGCAGCCTGGGGACTAGCGGGAGCTCCTACAATGAGCAGTTCTTC; CDR3aa: CASSLGTSGSSYNEQFF; v_gene: TRBV5-1; abundance: .; d_gene: TRBD2; j_gene: TRBJ2-1
CDR3nt: TGTGCCAGCAGCTCGACCGGACAGGGCCCCAATGAGCAGTTCTTC; CDR3aa: CASSSTGQGPNEQFF; v_gene: TRBV11-3; abundance: .; d_gene: TRBD1; j_gene: TRBJ2-1
CDR3nt: TGTGCCAGCTCACCGGGACAGGGGGCCCCCAGCAATCAGCCCCAGCATTTT; CDR3aa: CASSPGQGAPSNQPQHF; v_gene: TRBV18; abundance: once; d_gene: TRBD1; j_gene: TRBJ1-5
CDR3nt: TGTGCCAGCAGTTTTTCCCAAGGGGGGCAGTTCTTC; CDR3aa: CASSFSQGGQFF; v_gene: TRBV12-3/TRBV12-4; abundance: .; d_gene: .; j_gene: TRBJ2-1
CDR3nt: TGTGCCAGCAGTGCAACTACCGGCGTCGGGGAGCTGTTTTTT; CDR3aa: CASSATTGVGELFF; v_gene: TRBV27; abundance: .; d_gene: .; j_gene: TRBJ2-2
CDR3nt: TGTGCCAGCAGTTTTTCCGGTGGAGGCACCATATATTTT; CDR3aa: CASSFSGGGTIYF; v_gene: TRBV6-2/TRBV6-3; abundance: .; d_gene: .; j_gene: TRBJ1-3
CDR3nt: TGTGCCAGCAGCCTGGGGACTAGCGGGAACAATGAGCAGTTCTTC; CDR3aa: CASSLGTSGNNEQFF; v_gene: TRBV5-8; abundance: once; d_gene: TRBD2; j_gene: TRBJ2-1
CDR3nt: TGCAGCGTTGAACGGTCAGGGAACTATGGCTACACCTTC; CDR3aa: CSVERSGNYGYTF; v_gene: TRBV29-1; abundance: few; d_gene: .; j_gene: TRBJ1-2
CDR3nt: TGTGCCAGCAGTTTATGGGCGGATGGCTACACCTTC; CDR3aa: CASSLWADGYTF; v_gene: TRBV28; abundance: .; d_gene: .; j_gene: TRBJ1-2
CDR3nt: TGCGCCAGCAGGGGGACTAGCGGTTACAATGAGCAGTTCTTC; CDR3aa: CASRGTSGYNEQFF; v_gene: TRBV10-2; abundance: .; d_gene: TRBD2; j_gene: TRBJ2-1
CDR3nt: TGTGCCAGCAGCCAAGAAGGAGCGTCCTACAATGAGCAGTTCTTC; CDR3aa: CASSQEGASYNEQFF; v_gene: TRBV4-2; abundance: once; d_gene: .; j_gene: TRBJ2-1
CDR3nt: TGTGCCAGCAAAACGGGTAATCAGCCCCAGCATTTT; CDR3aa: CASKTGNQPQHF; v_gene: TRBV6-6; abundance: .; d_gene: .; j_gene: TRBJ1-5
CDR3nt: TGTGCCTGGAGTTTGGGTTCAGGGAACAATCAGCCCCAGCATTTT; CDR3aa: CAWSLGSGNNQPQHF; v_gene: TRBV30; abundance: few; d_gene: .; j_gene: TRBJ1-5
CDR3nt: TGTGCCAGCAGTCCGGGACAGGGGAACACCGGGGAGCTGTTTTTT; CDR3aa: CASSPGQGNTGELFF; v_gene: TRBV6-5; abundance: .; d_gene: TRBD1; j_gene: TRBJ2-2
CDR3nt: TGTGCCACCAGCAGAGGGCATAACTATGGCTACACCTTC; CDR3aa: CATSRGHNYGYTF; v_gene: TRBV15; abundance: .; d_gene: .; j_gene: TRBJ1-2
CDR3nt: TGTGCCAGTAGGGACAACTACGAGCAGTACTTC; CDR3aa: CASRDNYEQYF; v_gene: TRBV19; abundance: .; d_gene: .; j_gene: TRBJ2-7
CDR3nt: TGTGCCAGCAGTCCGAGGACTAGCGGATCGTACAATGAGCAGTTCTTC; CDR3aa: CASSPRTSGSYNEQFF; v_gene: TRBV2; abundance: .; d_gene: TRBD2; j_gene: TRBJ2-1
CDR3nt: TGTGCCAGGGCCGGTTCGTGTGACTTACAAGAGACCCAGTACTTC; CDR3aa: CARAGSCDLQETQYF; v_gene: TRBV6-5; abundance: .; d_gene: .; j_gene: TRBJ2-5
CDR3nt: TGCGCCAGCAGCTTGGGAGGGGGAGAGACCCAGTACTTC; CDR3aa: CASSLGGGETQYF; v_gene: TRBV5-1; abundance: .; d_gene: .; j_gene: TRBJ2-5
CDR3nt: TGTGCCAGCTCACCAGGTGGGACTAGCCAAACCGAGCAGTACTTC; CDR3aa: CASSPGGTSQTEQYF; v_gene: TRBV18; abundance: .; d_gene: TRBD2; j_gene: TRBJ2-7
CDR3nt: TGTGCCAGCAGCCCAGGGAGCGGGGACACAGATACGCAGTATTTT; CDR3aa: CASSPGSGDTDTQYF; v_gene: TRBV9; abundance: .; d_gene: TRBD2; j_gene: TRBJ2-3
CDR3nt: TGTGCCAGCAGCCGGACAGCAGGAAACACCATATATTTT; CDR3aa: CASSRTAGNTIYF; v_gene: TRBV3-1/TRBV3-2; abundance: .; d_gene: .; j_gene: TRBJ1-3
CDR3nt: TGCGCCAGCAGCTCCCGGGACAGGGGGCAGACTAATGAAAAACTGTTTTTT; CDR3aa: CASSSRDRGQTNEKLFF; v_gene: TRBV5-1; abundance: .; d_gene: TRBD1; j_gene: TRBJ1-4
CDR3nt: TGTGCCACCAGCTCCTCCGACAGGGTCGGGAACACCGGGGAGCTGTTTTTT; CDR3aa: CATSSSDRVGNTGELFF; v_gene: TRBV24-1; abundance: .; d_gene: TRBD1; j_gene: TRBJ2-2
CDR3nt: TGTGCCAGCTCACCTGCTATGCCCAATGGACTAGCGAGGTCTCGGAATGAGCAGTTCTTC; CDR3aa: CASSPAMPNGLARSRNEQFF; v_gene: TRBV18; abundance: .; d_gene: TRBD2; j_gene: TRBJ2-1
CDR3nt: TGTGCCACCAGCAGAGTAAGGGGAGAGGGGGTGGGCAATGAGCAGTTCTTC; CDR3aa: CATSRVRGEGVGNEQFF; v_gene: TRBV15; abundance: .; d_gene: .; j_gene: TRBJ2-1
CDR3nt: TGTGCCAGCAGCATTTGGGGCCTGAAGGAGAACACTGAAGCTTTCTTT; CDR3aa: CASSIWGLKENTEAFF; v_gene: TRBV21-1; abundance: .; d_gene: .; j_gene: TRBJ1-1
CDR3nt: TGTGCCAGCAGTGAAATGCGGTCCACCGGGGAGCTGTTTTTT; CDR3aa: CASSEMRSTGELFF; v_gene: TRBV2; abundance: .; d_gene: .; j_gene: TRBJ2-2
CDR3nt: TGTGCCAGCAGTTACGCTAGGGGGACAGGCGAGCAGTACTTC; CDR3aa: CASSYARGTGEQYF; v_gene: TRBV6-5; abundance: once; d_gene: TRBD1; j_gene: TRBJ2-7
CDR3nt: TGTGCCAGCAGTTTACCTAGCCGGAGCCAGCAGTACTTC; CDR3aa: CASSLPSRSQQYF; v_gene: TRBV28; abundance: once; d_gene: .; j_gene: TRBJ2-7
CDR3nt: TGCGCCAGCAGCACCGGGACAGCAAACACCGGGGAGCTGTTTTTT; CDR3aa: CASSTGTANTGELFF; v_gene: TRBV5-1; abundance: .; d_gene: TRBD1; j_gene: TRBJ2-2
CDR3nt: TGTGCCAGCAATCCCGCGGGGGTGAACTATGGCTACACCTTC; CDR3aa: CASNPAGVNYGYTF; v_gene: TRBV2; abundance: .; d_gene: .; j_gene: TRBJ1-2
CDR3nt: TGTGCCACCAGTCGTTCCGGGACTAGCGGGAAGGTGGTTGAGCAGTTCTTC; CDR3aa: CATSRSGTSGKVVEQFF; v_gene: TRBV24-1; abundance: .; d_gene: TRBD2; j_gene: TRBJ2-1
CDR3nt: TGTGCCAGCAGCGGTCAAGAGAGCCAGTACTTC; CDR3aa: CASSGQESQYF; v_gene: TRBV7-9; abundance: once; d_gene: .; j_gene: TRBJ2-5
CDR3nt: TGTGCCAGCACCATTACGGGGAGCTCCTACAATGAGCAGTTCTTC; CDR3aa: CASTITGSSYNEQFF; v_gene: TRBV6-5; abundance: .; d_gene: .; j_gene: TRBJ2-1
CDR3nt: TGTGCCAGCAGCGTATACAGGACTAGCGGGAGGTCCACCGGGGAGCTGTTTTTT; CDR3aa: CASSVYRTSGRSTGELFF; v_gene: TRBV9; abundance: .; d_gene: TRBD2; j_gene: TRBJ2-2
CDR3nt: TGTGCCAGCAGTTACCTCCGGACTCACACAGATACGCAGTATTTT; CDR3aa: CASSYLRTHTDTQYF; v_gene: TRBV6-2/TRBV6-3; abundance: few; d_gene: .; j_gene: TRBJ2-3
CDR3nt: TGTGCCACCAGCAGAAAGGGGGAAGGGGGTCAGCCCCAGCATTTT; CDR3aa: CATSRKGEGGQPQHF; v_gene: TRBV15; abundance: .; d_gene: .; j_gene: TRBJ1-5
CDR3nt: TGTGCCAGCAGCCAAGATCGGGATAGAAAGCAGTTCTTC; CDR3aa: CASSQDRDRKQFF; v_gene: TRBV3-1/TRBV3-2; abundance: once; d_gene: .; j_gene: TRBJ2-1
CDR3nt: TGTGCCAGCTCACCCCAGGGGGGACAGGAGAACACTGAAGCTTTCTTT; CDR3aa: CASSPQGGQENTEAFF; v_gene: TRBV18; abundance: .; d_gene: TRBD1; j_gene: TRBJ1-1
CDR3nt: TGCAGCGTGGGGGGACAGGGGGGAAACACCATATATTTT; CDR3aa: CSVGGQGGNTIYF; v_gene: TRBV29-1; abundance: .; d_gene: TRBD1; j_gene: TRBJ1-3
CDR3nt: TGTGCCAGCAGCTTAGCGATAGGGGGGGGGTACCTCAATGAGCAGTTCTTC; CDR3aa: CASSLAIGGGYLNEQFF; v_gene: TRBV7-2; abundance: .; d_gene: .; j_gene: TRBJ2-1
CDR3nt: TGTGCCAGCAGCGTAGCTTCAGGAACCGGGGAGCTGTTTTTT; CDR3aa: CASSVASGTGELFF; v_gene: TRBV9; abundance: .; d_gene: .; j_gene: TRBJ2-2
CDR3nt: TGTGCCAGCAGCCCACAGGGGTTGAACACTGAAGCTTTCTTT; CDR3aa: CASSPQGLNTEAFF; v_gene: TRBV13; abundance: .; d_gene: TRBD1; j_gene: TRBJ1-1
CDR3nt: TGTGCCAGCAGCTTGAACCCCCCCGGCCAGGCTCTTACGGATGGCTACACCTTC; CDR3aa: CASSLNPPGQALTDGYTF; v_gene: TRBV7-2; abundance: .; d_gene: .; j_gene: TRBJ1-2
CDR3nt: TGCGCCAGCAGCTTGAGTACCGGGGATGAGCAGTACTTC; CDR3aa: CASSLSTGDEQYF; v_gene: TRBV5-1; abundance: once; d_gene: .; j_gene: TRBJ2-7
CDR3nt: TGCGCCAGCAGCCAAGAGGCTCCCCCGGGACAGGGTAATTCACCCCTCCACTTT; CDR3aa: CASSQEAPPGQGNSPLHF; v_gene: TRBV4-1; abundance: few; d_gene: TRBD1; j_gene: TRBJ1-6
CDR3nt: TGTGCCAGCAGCTTAGGGGTCCAGGCGGGAGCCTACGAGCAGTACTTC; CDR3aa: CASSLGVQAGAYEQYF; v_gene: TRBV7-2; abundance: .; d_gene: TRBD2; j_gene: TRBJ2-7
CDR3nt: TGTGCCAGTAGTATTGGCACAGGCCGACAGCCCCAGCATTTT; CDR3aa: CASSIGTGRQPQHF; v_gene: TRBV19; abundance: once; d_gene: .; j_gene: TRBJ1-5
CDR3nt: TGTGCCAGCAGCCGGGGACTAGCGGCTAACAATGAGCAGTTCTTC; CDR3aa: CASSRGLAANNEQFF; v_gene: TRBV28; abundance: .; d_gene: TRBD2; j_gene: TRBJ2-1
CDR3nt: TGTGCCAGTAGTAGAACAGGCACAACTAATGAAAAACTGTTTTTT; CDR3aa: CASSRTGTTNEKLFF; v_gene: TRBV19; abundance: once; d_gene: .; j_gene: TRBJ1-4
CDR3nt: TGTGCCAGCAGTGAAATGGGAGGGTCCGGGGCCAACGTCCTGACTTTC; CDR3aa: CASSEMGGSGANVLTF; v_gene: TRBV2; abundance: few; d_gene: TRBD2; j_gene: TRBJ2-6
CDR3nt: TGCAGCGTTGGGGGGGACAGGGCCTACGAGCAGTACTTC; CDR3aa: CSVGGDRAYEQYF; v_gene: TRBV29-1; abundance: once; d_gene: TRBD1; j_gene: TRBJ2-7
CDR3nt: TGTGCCAGCAGTGCTAGCGGGAGTAACACCGGGGAGCTGTTTTTT; CDR3aa: CASSASGSNTGELFF; v_gene: TRBV2; abundance: .; d_gene: TRBD2; j_gene: TRBJ2-2
CDR3nt: TGCGCCAGCAGCTTGGTAGCGAGGACTAGCGGGAGAGGCACCGGGGAGCTGTTTTTT; CDR3aa: CASSLVARTSGRGTGELFF; v_gene: TRBV5-1; abundance: .; d_gene: TRBD2; j_gene: TRBJ2-2
CDR3nt: TGCAGCGTGGAGGCGATACAGGGGGCGCGGGAGACCCAGTACTTC; CDR3aa: CSVEAIQGARETQYF; v_gene: TRBV29-1; abundance: .; d_gene: TRBD1; j_gene: TRBJ2-5